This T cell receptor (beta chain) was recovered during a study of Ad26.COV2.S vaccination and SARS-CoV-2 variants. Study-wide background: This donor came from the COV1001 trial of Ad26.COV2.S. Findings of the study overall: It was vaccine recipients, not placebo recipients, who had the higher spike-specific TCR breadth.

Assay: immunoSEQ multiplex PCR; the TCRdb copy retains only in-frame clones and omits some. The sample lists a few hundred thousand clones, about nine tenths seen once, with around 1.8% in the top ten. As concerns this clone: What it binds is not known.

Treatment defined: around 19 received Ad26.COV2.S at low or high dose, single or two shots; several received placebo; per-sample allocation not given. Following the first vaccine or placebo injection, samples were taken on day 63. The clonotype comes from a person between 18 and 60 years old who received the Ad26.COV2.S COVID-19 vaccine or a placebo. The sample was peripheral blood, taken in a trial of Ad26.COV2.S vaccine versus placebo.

The CDR3 region is CASSLLGTSTDTQYF. In nucleotides, the CDR3 is TGTGCCAGCAGCTTACTCGGGACTTCCACAGATACGCAGTATTTT. The V gene is TRBV5-5, the J gene TRBJ2-3; tentative D call: TRBD2 (6 bases). CDR1 is SGHKS, CDR2 YYEKEE, per germline (reference sequence). Trimming pared 2 bases from V and 2 bases from J, leaving 12 bases between. The CDR3 sequence is 15 residues long.